A single sample is the source of the 7 T cell receptor delta chains below, sequenced in a study of delta chain sequences of gamma delta T cells. TCRdb reprocessed the 5' RACE reads using CATT. The data hold some 2,500 delta-chain clones, with 5.9% observed a single time. The sample comprised either unsorted cells or a sorted T cell fraction (not recorded which). The source is a human donor in good health.

This clone showed up just a few times. A read error likely explains this, since a far larger clone differs by one base. Other DNA sequences within the sample encode an identical CDR3. The rearrangement links TRDV1 to TRDJ1, with 11 bases fitting TRDD3. The V gene end was trimmed by 2 bases and the J gene end by 0 bases; junction bases not matched to a gene: 35. The CDR3 covers 27 residues. Germline CDR1 reads TSWWSYY; CDR2 reads QGS. The CDR3 spells CALGERVRFSNRFIGVGDTLDTDKLIF. The DNA for the CDR3 is TGTGCTCTTGGGGAAAGGGTGCGATTTAGCAATAGGTTCATAGGGGTGGGGGATACGTTGGACACCGATAAACTCATCTTT.

By sample fraction, this clone is medium-sized. For the CDR3, the DNA is TGTGCCTGTGACACCGTCGGGGGCCCCACCACCGATAAACTCATCTTT. The encoded protein is CACDTVGGPTTDKLIF. The rearrangement uses TRDV2 and TRDJ1; possible D gene TRDD3, 5 bases. Germline V gene data show CDR1 as GEAIGNYY and CDR2 as EKD. The CDR3 loop spans 16 amino acids. V was cut by 0 bases and J by 1 base, with 14 bases left in between.

By sample share, this clone is medium-sized. This chain connects TRDV1 to TRDJ1; 9 nucleotides agree with TRDD3. Germline V lookup: CDR1 TSWWSYY, CDR2 QGS. J lost 0 bases, V lost 5 bases, and 22 bases had no gene match. The CDR3 totals 21 residues. The CDR3 loop reads CALGTFTVLGDLPQYTDKLIF. In DNA, the CDR3 is TGTGCTCTTGGGACCTTTACGGTACTGGGGGACCTTCCCCAGTACACCGATAAACTCATCTTT.

This clone turned up a few times. A far larger clone differs by one base, so this is likely a read error. Different DNA sequences within this sample yield the same CDR3. The chain is built from TRDV2 and TRDJ1; no clear D gene. The CDR3 contains 14 residues. Germline V gene sequence: CDR1 GEAIGNYY, CDR2 EKD. Written as DNA, the CDR3 is TGCGCCTGTGACCCCTTGGGAGCTAACGATAAACTCATCTTT. It codes for CACDPLGANDKLIF.

This chain connects TRDV2 to TRDJ1, with a possible D match to TRDD3 (6 bases). The germline CDR1 and CDR2 sequences are GEAIGNYY and EKD. V was trimmed by 1 base and J by 0 bases, leaving 35 bases between them. The CDR3 is 23 amino acids. The CDR3 DNA reads as TGTGCCTGTGACACGCTCGAAATGTCGAACTGGGACGAACGGGGAGCCAACACCGATAAACTCATCTTT. Encoded protein: CACDTLEMSNWDERGANTDKLIF.

By proportion, this clone is medium-sized (0.01 to 0.1%). The chain employs TRDV2 and TRDJ1; 8 bases agree with TRDD3. From germline, CDR1 is GEAIGNYY and CDR2 EKD. The CDR3 has 17 amino acids. The J segment lost 0 bases and the V segment lost 3 bases, leaving 11 bases of the junction unmatched. CDR3 amino acids: CACDPLGVSNNTDKLIF. The DNA for the CDR3 is TGTGCCTGTGACCCACTGGGGGTTTCAAATAACACCGATAAACTCATCTTT.

By share, this clone counts as medium-sized. The J gene is TRDJ3, the V gene TRDV2; no firm D call. The CDR3 sequence is 19 residues long. Trimming took off 0 bases at V and 1 base at J, with 15 bases between the two ends. The germline V gene has CDR1 GEAIGNYY and CDR2 EKD. This CDR3 is CACDTAGYAGSWDTRQMFF. CDR3 coding DNA: TGTGCCTGTGACACCGCTGGCTACGCCGGGTCCTGGGACACCCGACAGATGTTTTTC.